These 8 T cell receptor beta chains were all obtained from the same sample, sequenced in a study of healthy donors' naive CD4 and CD8 T cells. Each TCR library used roughly 510 ng of total RNA and a linear amplification protocol. MiXCR, run by TCRdb on the reads, gives a single entry per CDR3 protein. Among approximately 200,000 distinct CDR3 sequences listed, 74% were seen once. What was sequenced was naive CD4+ and CD8+ T cells sorted from blood, pooled from several donors. These receptors all come from a pool of human donors in good health; the sample pools cells from several healthy donors.

This chain links TRBV29-1 with TRBJ2-5; D call uncertain. V shed 0 bases and J shed 2 bases, with 7 bases lying between them. The CDR3 has 13 amino acids. Germline CDR1 and CDR2: SQVTM and ANQGSEA. The CDR3 loop reads CSVEEPGQETQYF. For the CDR3, the DNA is TGCAGCGTTGAAGAGCCAGGACAAGAGACCCAGTACTTC.

The chain recombines TRBV6-5 with TRBJ1-1; D is ambiguous. Germline V gene data show CDR1 as MNHEY and CDR2 as SVGAGI. Trimming pared 6 bases from V and 7 bases from J, leaving 6 bases between. CDR3 size: 10 residues. The CDR3 DNA sequence: TGTGCCAGCAGAGAAGATGAAGCTTTCTTT. It codes for CASREDEAFF.

This sequence joins TRBV29-1 and TRBJ1-5, with 7 positions matching TRBD1. CDR1 is SQVTM and CDR2 is ANQGSEA in the germline V gene. This CDR3 is 11 amino acids long. V lost 6 bases and J lost 11; bases outside the gene matches: 7. CDR3 loop: CSVYWGTAQHF. The CDR3 DNA follows: TGCAGCGTCTATTGGGGGACAGCCCAGCATTTT.

This clonotype turned up a few times. The chain couples TRBV6-2 or TRBV6-3 to TRBJ2-1; 7 positions match TRBD2. V was pared by 5 bases and J by 2 bases, with 9 bases of the junction left unmatched. The CDR3 spans 16 residues. Germline loops: CDR1 MNHEY, CDR2 SVGEGT. CDR3 region: CASSPIAGGPYNEQFF. The DNA of the CDR3 is TGTGCCAGCAGTCCAATAGCGGGTGGACCCTACAATGAGCAGTTCTTC.

The chain couples TRBV5-6 to TRBJ2-7, with TRBD1 matching 9 bases. Germline values: CDR1 SGHDT, CDR2 YYEEEE. The V gene end was trimmed by 4 bases and the J gene end by 3 bases; junction bases not matched to a gene: 8. The CDR3 covers 15 residues. The CDR3 sequence: CASSPGGQGNYEQYF. The CDR3 nucleotides read TGTGCCAGCAGCCCAGGGGGACAGGGAAACTACGAGCAGTACTTC.

With regard to this clonotype: The conserved final phenylalanine or tryptophan is absent from the CDR3, which likely points to a read error. The CDR3 here is CASRSSGYGYTL. The CDR3, as DNA: TGTGCCAGCAGGTCCTCAGGGTACGGCTACACCCTC. This chain connects TRBV6-5 to TRBJ1-2; tentatively, D is TRBD1 (5 bases). This CDR3 comprises 12 residues. Germline assignment: CDR1 MNHEY and CDR2 SVGAGI. Trimming shortened V by 6 bases and J by 8 bases, and 13 bases separated the two germline ends.

CDR3 region: CASSPGLLQPQHF. CDR3 sequence (DNA): TGTGCCAGCAGCCCGGGACTTCTACAGCCCCAGCATTTT. The chain links TRBV14 to TRBJ1-5, with TRBD1 as a possible D gene (5 bases). CDR1 SGHDN and CDR2 FVKESK come from the germline V gene. The ends were cut back, 4 bases at V and 7 bases at J, with 11 bases in the middle. The CDR3 length is 13 residues.

The CDR3 sequence: CASSYHTSGRETQYF. The CDR3 DNA sequence: TGTGCCAGCAGTTACCACACCTCCGGGCGGGAGACCCAGTACTTC. The gene calls are TRBV6-2 or TRBV6-3 and TRBJ2-5; D is undetermined. The CDR3 runs 15 residues. CDR1 and CDR2 from the germline V gene are MNHEY and SVGEGT. The germline V and J ends were trimmed by 2 bases and 5 bases, with 15 bases remaining between them.